This entry describes one T cell receptor beta chain. What it binds is not known. The source of the sample is a study of radiotherapy plus CTLA-4 blockade in lung cancer. Study conclusions and caveats: TCR clones of tumor origin grew in blood after radiotherapy plus ipilimumab.

The CDR3 has 12 residues. Germline V lookup: CDR1 WSHSY, CDR2 SAAADI. Trimming took 6 bases from V and 4 from J, leaving 10 bases between them. Sequencing was performed with immunoSEQ multiplex PCR; in TCRdb, only in-frame clones are kept and a portion is missing. The table shows about 70,000 clones, with around 69% occurring only once. This rearrangement joins TRBV10-2 to TRBJ2-7; D unresolved. This TCR was recovered from a human donor with non-small cell lung cancer whose response to radiotherapy plus ipilimumab could not be evaluated. Some clones in this sample may be carry-over from other donors' samples. The starting material was peripheral blood, obtained from a patient treated with radiotherapy plus ipilimumab. The CDR3, as DNA: TGCGCCAGCAGCGCGCATGAATACGAGCAGTACTTC. This gives the protein CASSAHEYEQYF.